This T cell receptor beta chain is drawn from a study of cytomegalovirus exposure and HLA in healthy donors. Worth noting for this clone: Its antigen is still unknown.

The germline gives CDR1 WSHSY, CDR2 SAAADI. This CDR3 has 16 amino acids. V lost 8 bases, J lost 0 bases, and 19 bases lay in between. PCR was performed using 60 Vbeta and 13 Jbeta primers. Method: immunoSEQ multiplex PCR; TCRdb's copy keeps in-frame clones and lacks some. The data hold some 120,000 clones, with approximately 85% observed a single time. General study points: Within an earlier analysis, most TCR beta V segments proved productive either about 87% or about 30% of the time. Later work found that TCR association rates differed between HLA loci; DRB1 had the most and HLA-C the fewest.

The chain carries TRBV10-2 and TRBJ2-5; TRBD1 might be the D (5 bases). The clonotype comes from a male donor in good health and CMV-seropositive. Sequences were obtained from PBMCs. The CDR3 protein is CASLKSVGVYQETQYF. The DNA for the CDR3 is TGCGCCAGCCTCAAGAGTGTAGGGGTCTACCAAGAGACCCAGTACTTC.